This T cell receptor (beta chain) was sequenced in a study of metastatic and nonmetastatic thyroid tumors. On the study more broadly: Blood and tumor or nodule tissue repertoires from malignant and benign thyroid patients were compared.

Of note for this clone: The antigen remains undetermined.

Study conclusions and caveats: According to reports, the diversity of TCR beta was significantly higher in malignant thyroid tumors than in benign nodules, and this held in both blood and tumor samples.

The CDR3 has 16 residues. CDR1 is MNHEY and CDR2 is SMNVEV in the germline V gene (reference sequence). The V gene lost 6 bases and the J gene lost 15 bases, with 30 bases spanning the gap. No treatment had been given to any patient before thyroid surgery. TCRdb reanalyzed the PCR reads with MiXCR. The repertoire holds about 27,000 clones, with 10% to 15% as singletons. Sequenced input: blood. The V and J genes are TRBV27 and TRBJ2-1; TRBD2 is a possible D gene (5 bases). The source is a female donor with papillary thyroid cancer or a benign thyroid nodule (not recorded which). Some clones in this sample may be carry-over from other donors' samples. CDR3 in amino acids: CASSFFREKALNERFF. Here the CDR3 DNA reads TGTGCCAGCAGCTTTTTCCGGGAAAAGGCTCTCAATGAGAGGTTCTTC.